The 18 T cell receptor beta chains reported below all come from one sample, sequenced in a study of technical replicates of blood from several donors. Clones were read by immunoSEQ multiplex PCR, and TCRdb kept only the in-frame ones, dropping some. The sample shows tens of thousands of clones, almost 95% of them seen only once. Specimen: T cells isolated from PBMCs. All receptors come from a human donor in good health.

The chain uses TRBV7-2 and TRBJ2-7; maybe TRBD2 (5 bases). Germline CDR1 reads SGHTA; CDR2 reads FQGNSA. Trimming cost V 4 bases and J 2 bases, with 18 bases left between them. The CDR3 has 16 residues. This CDR3 is CASSSPDGERTYEQYF. CDR3 DNA sequence: TGTGCCAGCAGCTCCCCAGACGGGGAGAGGACCTACGAGCAGTACTTC.

V gene TRBV5-4 combines with J gene TRBJ2-1; TRBD2 is a possible D gene (5 bases). CDR1 and CDR2 (germline): SGHNT, YYREEE (reference sequence). The CDR3 is 13 amino acids. Between the trimmed V and J ends, which lost 4 bases and 3 bases, there was a span of 8 bases. The DNA for the CDR3 is TGTGCCAGCAGCATGGACTTCTACAATGAGCAGTTCTTC. Translation: CASSMDFYNEQFF. Full variable domain (rest looked up from reference TRBV5-4 and TRBJ2-1): ETGVTQSPTHLIKTRGQQVTLRCSSQSGHNTVSWYQQALGQGPQFIFQYYREEENGRGNFPPRFSGLQFPNYSSELNVNALELDDSALYLCASSMDFYNEQFFGPGTRLTVL.

CDR3 amino acids: CASSYSSRQPQHF. CDR3 bases: TGTGCCAGCAGTTACTCGTCGCGTCAGCCCCAGCATTTT. This chain uses TRBV6-5 with TRBJ1-5; the D is unclear. This CDR3 region has 13 residues. The ends were cut back, 0 bases at V and 6 bases at J, with 6 bases in the middle. The germline V gene encodes CDR1 MNHEY and CDR2 SVGAGI.

The V and J genes are TRBV7-2 and TRBJ2-7; no firm D call. This CDR3 region has 18 residues. Trimming shortened V by 0 bases and J by 3 bases, and 21 bases separated the two germline ends. The germline V gene has CDR1 SGHTA and CDR2 FQGNSA. In nucleotides, the CDR3 is TGTGCCAGCAGCTTAGCAGAACCAGACTGGCGGAAAAGCTACGAGCAGTACTTC. Translation gives CASSLAEPDWRKSYEQYF.

This clone has only a few counts. The chain combines TRBV25-1 with TRBJ2-1; D gene unclear. Germline V gene sequence: CDR1 MGHDK, CDR2 SYGVNS. V lost 2 bases, J lost 8 bases, and 16 bases lay in between. The CDR3 extends over 15 amino acids. The CDR3 spells CASSEESSYSHEQFF. The CDR3 coding sequence is TGTGCCAGCAGTGAAGAGTCGTCTTATTCGCATGAGCAGTTCTTC.

This chain connects TRBV19 to TRBJ2-5, with 7 bases identical to TRBD1. This CDR3 is 13 amino acids long. V lost 7 bases and J lost 4; bases outside the gene matches: 6. Germline CDR1 and CDR2: LNHDA and SQIVND (reference sequence). The CDR3 sequence is CASTWTGGETQYF. The CDR3 DNA reads TGTGCCAGTACCTGGACAGGAGGAGAGACCCAGTACTTC.

The chain recombines TRBV14 with TRBJ2-7; 14 bases are a match to TRBD2. Trimming took 3 bases from V and 6 from J; bases not matched to a gene: 10. CDR1 SGHDN and CDR2 FVKESK come from the germline V gene. There are 17 residues in the CDR3. The CDR3 loop reads CASSHPTSGRAYAEQYF. The CDR3 bases are TGTGCCAGCAGCCACCCGACTAGCGGGAGGGCGTACGCCGAGCAGTACTTC.

The chain combines TRBV2 with TRBJ1-1, with D possibly TRBD1 on 6 matching bases. This CDR3 is built from 13 residues. The germline CDR1 and CDR2 sequences are SNHLY and FYNNEI. Trimming took 6 bases from V and 5 from J, leaving 13 bases between them. The CDR3 region is CASRGDQGTEAFF. CDR3 in DNA: TGTGCCAGCAGGGGGGACCAGGGGACTGAAGCTTTCTTT.

The V gene is TRBV29-1, the J gene TRBJ2-2; 8 bases are shared with TRBD2. The germline gives CDR1 SQVTM, CDR2 ANQGSEA. The CDR3 contains 16 residues. V was pared by 6 bases and J by 3 bases, with 12 bases of the junction left unmatched. CDR3 sequence (DNA): TGCAGCGTCTTATGGGCCTCGGGAGGGGACACCGGGGAGCTGTTTTTT. Translated: CSVLWASGGDTGELFF.

CDR3 sequence: CASTAANTFSGNTIYF. For the CDR3, the DNA is TGTGCCAGCACGGCGGCAAATACCTTCTCTGGAAACACCATATATTTT. The V and J genes are TRBV2 and TRBJ1-3; D ambiguous. The V end lost 7 bases, the J end lost 0 bases, and 16 bases lay between the germline ends. This CDR3 is 16 amino acids long. Per germline, CDR1 SNHLY and CDR2 FYNNEI.

This clone occurred a few times. The gene calls are TRBV28 and TRBJ1-4, with D maybe TRBD1 (6 bases). CDR3 length equals 16 residues. Germline assignment: CDR1 MDHEN and CDR2 SYDVKM. Trimming stripped 2 bases from V and 5 bases from J, with 15 bases between. The CDR3 protein is CASSLVTGGHNEKLFF. The CDR3 DNA sequence: TGTGCCAGCAGTTTAGTTACGGGGGGCCACAATGAAAAACTGTTTTTT.

This clone was seen only a few times. CDR3 DNA sequence: TGTGCCAGCAGTTACTCGACTCTAAGCCGCTACGAGCAGTACTTC. It encodes CASSYSTLSRYEQYF. This chain links TRBV6-5 with TRBJ2-7, with D unresolved. Germline V gene lookup returns CDR1 MNHEY and CDR2 SVGAGI. Trimming left V 0 bases short and J 3 bases short, with 12 bases between. The CDR3 contains 15 residues.

The chain is built from TRBV4-3 and TRBJ1-2, with D possibly matching TRBD1 (6 bases). CDR1 is LGHNA, CDR2 YSLEER, per germline. This CDR3 contains 15 residues. The ends were cut back, 0 bases at V and 6 bases at J, with 14 bases in the middle. The CDR3 here is CASSQEAGEIDGYTF. DNA for the CDR3: TGCGCCAGCAGCCAAGAGGCAGGGGAAATAGATGGCTACACCTTC.

This sequence joins TRBV4-2 and TRBJ1-1; D gene uncertain. The CDR3 contains 14 residues. Between the trimmed V and J ends, which lost 4 bases and 6 bases, there was a span of 15 bases. Germline CDR1 LGHNA, CDR2 YNFKEQ. CDR3 residues: CASSRLGEVAEAFF. The CDR3 DNA reads as TGTGCCAGCAGCCGGCTCGGGGAAGTCGCTGAAGCTTTCTTT.

The V gene is TRBV4-1, the J gene TRBJ1-5; D call uncertain. The CDR3 has 16 amino acids. Germline CDR1 and CDR2: MGHRA and YSYEKL. V was trimmed by 1 base and J by 2 bases, leaving 12 bases between them. The CDR3 nucleotides read TGCGCCAGCAGCCAAGGCCGCGCACGCGGCAATCAGCCCCAGCATTTT. Its protein is CASSQGRARGNQPQHF.

The chain uses TRBV6-1 and TRBJ2-3; D uncertain. The CDR3 has 15 amino acids. The germline gives CDR1 MNHNS, CDR2 SASEGT. V lost 2 bases and J 5 bases, leaving 14 bases between the germline ends. CDR3 sequence: CASSESYRPGDTQYF. The DNA for the CDR3 is TGTGCCAGCAGTGAATCGTATCGTCCGGGAGATACGCAGTATTTT.

The V and J genes are TRBV27 and TRBJ2-7; tentatively, D is TRBD1 (6 bases). The CDR3 has 15 residues. V was cut by 3 bases and J by 2 bases, with 14 bases left in between. Germline V gives CDR1 MNHEY, CDR2 SMNVEV (reference sequence). CDR3 sequence (DNA): TGTGCCAGCAGTTTCTGGGGCCAGGGGACCTACGAGCAGTACTTC. Amino acid sequence: CASSFWGQGTYEQYF.

The chain couples TRBV19 to TRBJ1-2, with D unclear. Germline V CDR1 and CDR2: LNHDA, SQIVND (reference sequence). Trimming took off 1 base at V and 8 bases at J, with 11 bases between the two ends. The CDR3 sequence is 13 residues long. CDR3 sequence reads: CASSIANSLGYTF. The CDR3 DNA reads TGTGCCAGTAGTATAGCAAACTCCTTGGGCTACACCTTC.